This T cell receptor beta chain was documented in a study of T cell repertoires in cytomegalovirus infection. This clonotype was detected many times. The antigen remains undetermined. TCRdb itself ran the reads through MiXCR, one entry per CDR3 protein. The repertoire consists of 550,000 to 850,000 distinct CDR3 sequences, with 30% to 40% occurring once and the leading ten covering 18%. The sequenced sample was cultured PBMCs, obtained from culture after CMV antigen stimulation. The receptor's source is a human donor in good health (CMV status not recorded). Some clones in this sample may be carry-over from other donors' samples.

CDR3 sequence (DNA): TGTGCCAGCAGCTTAGTTAGCTACCTAAGCACAGATACGCAGTATTTT. It specifies CASSLVSYLSTDTQYF. V gene TRBV7-8 combines with J gene TRBJ2-3; D not resolved. V gave up 1 base and J gave up 0 bases, with 11 bases separating them. CDR1 is SGHVS and CDR2 is FQNEAQ in the germline V gene. This CDR3 is 16 amino acids long. The variable domain in full, with the rest retrieved from reference TRBV7-8 and TRBJ2-3, is GAGVSQSPRYKVAKRGQDVALRCDPISGHVSLFWYQQALGQGPEFLTYFQNEAQLDKSGLPSDRFFAERPEGSVSTLKIQRTQQEDSAVYLCASSLVSYLSTDTQYFGPGTRLTVL.